The source of this T cell receptor (beta chain) is a study of OX40 agonist ivuxolimab in advanced cancers. For the study at large: Cancers in dose escalation were hepatocellular, melanoma, renal cell and head and neck. Prior anti-PD-1, anti-PD-L1 or anti-CTLA-4 therapy was allowed; 30% to 40% had some.

The CDR3 runs 15 residues. Looked up from germline, CDR1 is SGHNT and CDR2 is YYREEE (reference sequence). V was cut by 2 bases and J by 2 bases, with 13 bases left in between. The repertoire was sequenced with immunoSEQ multiplex PCR; TCRdb's copy has only in-frame clones and lacks some. Of more than 55,000 clones detected, approximately 81% appear once; the ten largest clones hold 6.1%. This clone was detected a few times. The chain employs TRBV5-4 and TRBJ1-2; D perhaps matches TRBD1 (6 bases). The origin of this receptor is an adult with an advanced solid tumor such as melanoma, head and neck, liver or kidney cancer. The sample was CD4+ or CD8+ T cells sorted from blood, taken in a trial of the OX40 agonist ivuxolimab. The CDR3 DNA reads TGTGCCAGCAGCTTCGGTACAGGGAAAAACTATGGCTACACCTTC. It is translated as CASSFGTGKNYGYTF.